The entry below gives a single T cell receptor beta chain sequence along with its context. CDR3 size: 14 residues. Trimming cost V 5 bases and J 9 bases; bases outside gene matches: 10. Looked up from germline, CDR1 is SGHVS and CDR2 is FQNEAQ. Authors' data handling: Reference gene primers were amplified, and this amplification served to estimate nucleated cell counts. This table comes from immunoSEQ multiplex PCR, and its TCRdb copy is limited to in-frame clones, with some not included. V and J calls and clone size come straight from that table; D and trimming were deduced from the DNA. Of 150,000 to 200,000 clones listed, about 83% are singletons. These data are taken from a study of blood T cell repertoires in COVID-19. Study-level information: T cells, B-cell-depleted T cells, or PBMCs supplied cDNA or gDNA.

The gene calls are TRBV7-8 and TRBJ1-5, with TRBD1 matching over 7 bases. The source of this sequence is a woman between 70 and 85 years old who had recovered from COVID-19. Sequencing was performed on peripheral blood. The CDR3 DNA is TGTGCCAGCAGCCCCAGGACAGGCGCTGGGCCCCAGCATTTT. Its translation is CASSPRTGAGPQHF.